A single sample is the source of the 32 T cell receptor beta chains below, sequenced in a study of CD8 T cells in ankylosing spondylitis. Findings and caveats of the study: For ankylosing spondylitis blood, a TCR beta motif of seven to nine highly homologous variants appeared characteristic.

Antigen specificity for these receptors is unknown. MiXCR, applied by TCRdb to the 5' RACE reads, yields one record per CDR3 protein. The sample has 500,000 to 650,000 distinct CDR3 sequences, about 5.2% seen once. The source material was blood, either unsorted or a sorted T cell fraction (not recorded which). The receptors were gathered from a male donor with ankylosing spondylitis.

The V and J genes are TRBV7-2 and TRBJ1-2; D unresolved. Trimming removed 5 bases from V and 3 bases from J, with 10 bases in between. CDR3 length: 13 residues. CDR1 is SGHTA, CDR2 FQGNSA, per germline. The chain's CDR3 is CASSPGGYYGYTF. The CDR3 nucleotides are TGTGCCAGCAGCCCCGGCGGCTACTATGGCTACACCTTC.

The gene calls are TRBV5-1 and TRBJ2-5, with a possible D match to TRBD1 (6 bases). Germline CDR1 reads SGHRS; CDR2 reads YFSETQ. The CDR3 is 15 amino acids. V was trimmed by 0 bases and J by 5 bases, leaving 14 bases between them. CDR3 in DNA: TGCGCCAGCAGCTTGGGGTCAACAGGGTCGGAGACCCAGTACTTC. Protein: CASSLGSTGSETQYF.

This clonotype occurred many times. V and J are TRBV5-1 and TRBJ2-3, with 13 bases lining up with TRBD2. Trimming removed 0 bases from V and 3 bases from J; junction bases left unmatched: 4. Germline V gives CDR1 SGHRS, CDR2 YFSETQ. The CDR3 consists of 17 residues. The CDR3 DNA sequence: TGCGCCAGCAGCTTGGGGACTAGCGGGAGTTTAACAGATACGCAGTATTTT. This encodes CASSLGTSGSLTDTQYF. Full variable domain (remainder filled in from reference TRBV5-1 and TRBJ2-3): KAGVTQTPRYLIKTRGQQVTLSCSPISGHRSVSWYQQTPGQGLQFLFEYFSETQRNKGNFPGRFSGRQFSNSRSEMNVSTLELGDSALYLCASSLGTSGSLTDTQYFGPGTRLTVL.

Turning to this clonotype: A much larger clone differs from this one at a single base, so this may be a read error. This sequence joins TRBV10-3 and TRBJ2-2; maybe TRBD1 (6 bases). The germline V gene encodes CDR1 ENHRY and CDR2 SYGVKD. The CDR3 is 14 amino acids. The CDR3 bases are TGTGACAGTAACCGGGACAAGAACACCGGGGAGCTGTTTTTT. It translates to CDSNRDKNTGELFF.

This clonotype was seen ten or more times. The chain is built from TRBV12-3 or TRBV12-4 and TRBJ1-2; no clear D gene. The CDR3 has 12 residues. V lost 7 bases and J lost 8, with 14 bases in between. The CDR3, as DNA: TGTGCCAGCACCACTACGGGGATCGGCTACACCTTC. This sequence encodes CASTTTGIGYTF.

This clonotype appeared a few times. The chain employs TRBV7-2 and TRBJ2-3; D gene ambiguous. Trimming removed 4 bases at V and 4 bases at J, with 12 bases between. This CDR3 contains 14 residues. Germline loops: CDR1 SGHTA, CDR2 FQGNSA. CDR3 protein: CASSSQRAPDTQYF. The CDR3 DNA reads TGTGCCAGCAGCTCCCAGAGAGCCCCAGATACGCAGTATTTT.

In its sample, this clonotype was seen a few times. This chain joins TRBV12-3 or TRBV12-4 and TRBJ1-5; D is perhaps TRBD1 (6 bases). Trimming took off 5 bases at V and 2 bases at J, with 16 bases between the two ends. The CDR3 spans 16 residues. The CDR3 reads CASSPSGGAGNQPQHF. DNA for the CDR3: TGTGCCAGCAGTCCCTCGGGGGGCGCGGGCAATCAGCCCCAGCATTTT.

This clonotype has at least ten counts. CDR3: CSAASSGQETQYF. The DNA for the CDR3 is TGCAGCGCCGCCTCTAGCGGCCAAGAGACCCAGTACTTC. The V gene is TRBV29-1, the J gene TRBJ2-5; TRBD2 aligns across 7 bases. This CDR3 contains 13 residues. V gave up 7 bases and J gave up 1 base; unmatched junction bases: 6. The germline CDR1 and CDR2 sequences are SQVTM and ANQGSEA.

In this sample, this clonotype turned up many times. This rearrangement joins TRBV6-5 to TRBJ1-2; D is uncertain. This CDR3 has 13 amino acids. With 0 bases removed from V and 14 bases from J, the gap between germline ends came to 16 bases. Germline V gives CDR1 MNHEY, CDR2 SVGAGI. This CDR3 reads CASSYSGSRGRTF. In nucleotides, the CDR3 is TGTGCCAGCAGTTACTCGGGCAGTCGTGGAAGAACCTTC.

This clonotype was seen repeatedly, ten times or more. This chain links TRBV6-2 or TRBV6-3 with TRBJ1-5; D is perhaps TRBD1 (5 bases). Trimming left V 6 bases short and J 2 bases short, with 14 bases between. The CDR3 extends over 15 amino acids. The germline V gene has CDR1 MNHEY and CDR2 SVGEGT. The CDR3 here is CASRLQGLGNQPQHF. The CDR3 DNA reads as TGTGCCAGCAGGCTCCAGGGCCTTGGCAATCAGCCCCAGCATTTT.

This sequence joins TRBV12-3 or TRBV12-4 and TRBJ2-1, with 15 bases fitting TRBD2. The CDR3 covers 17 residues. V was clipped by 5 bases and J by 10 bases; unmatched bases: 12. The CDR3: CASSLRGLAGGIEEQFF. The CDR3 region has the DNA TGTGCCAGCAGTCTACGCGGACTAGCGGGAGGGATTGAGGAGCAGTTCTTC.

As concerns this clonotype: At one end, the junction sequence differs from germline, possibly due to a read error. The chain links TRBV13 to TRBJ2-7; the match to TRBD2 covers 7 bases. CDR3 length: 15 residues. Germline CDR1 reads PRHDT; CDR2 reads FYEKMQ (reference sequence). The CDR3 region has the DNA TGTGCCAGCAGCCTAGGGGCTAGCGGTCCCTACGAGCAGTACTTC. The encoded protein is CASSLGASGPYEQYF.

This clonotype was found many times. This rearrangement joins TRBV5-1 to TRBJ2-1; 11 nucleotides align to TRBD2. The CDR3 consists of 15 residues. With 5 bases clipped from V and 4 bases from J, the junction kept 5 bases outside the gene matches. Looked up from germline, CDR1 is SGHRS and CDR2 is YFSETQ. The CDR3 loop reads CASSSIAGGYNEQFF. CDR3 in DNA: TGCGCCAGCAGTTCTATAGCGGGGGGGTACAATGAGCAGTTCTTC.

This clonotype was detected ten times or more. V gene TRBV7-2 combines with J gene TRBJ1-1; weak D call: TRBD1 (6 bases). CDR1 and CDR2 from the germline V gene are SGHTA and FQGNSA. V was shortened by 3 bases and J by 5 bases, with 10 bases between the two germline ends. This CDR3 has 13 residues. The CDR3 coding sequence is TGTGCCAGCAGCTTCCGAGGGGGGACTGAAGCTTTCTTT. Protein product: CASSFRGGTEAFF.

This clonotype was observed at least ten times. The V and J genes are TRBV4-2 and TRBJ1-1; maybe TRBD1 (5 bases). This CDR3 region has 15 residues. The V gene lost 0 bases and the J gene lost 0 bases, with 8 bases spanning the gap. Germline V gene lookup returns CDR1 LGHNA and CDR2 YNFKEQ. The CDR3 loop reads CASSQEGAMNTEAFF. CDR3 nucleotides: TGTGCCAGCAGCCAAGAAGGGGCTATGAACACTGAAGCTTTCTTT.

This clonotype was detected ten times or more. This rearrangement joins TRBV3-1 to TRBJ2-2; D is undetermined. The CDR3 loop spans 14 amino acids. Germline lookup yields CDR1 LGHDT and CDR2 YNNKEL (reference sequence). Trimming removed 1 base at V and 4 bases at J, with 7 bases between. The DNA for the CDR3 is TGTGCCAGCAGCCAAGTATGGGGCACCGGGGAGCTGTTTTTT. Amino acid sequence: CASSQVWGTGELFF.

This clonotype was recorded many times. The chain is built from TRBV5-1 and TRBJ2-3; weak D call: TRBD1 (5 bases). The CDR3 length is 15 residues. The germline V gene has CDR1 SGHRS and CDR2 YFSETQ. V was trimmed by 2 bases and J by 1 base, leaving 11 bases between them. The CDR3 spells CASSFDSGGTDTQYF. In DNA form, the CDR3 reads TGCGCCAGCAGCTTTGACAGTGGTGGCACAGATACGCAGTATTTT.

This clonotype came up many times. The rearrangement joins TRBV20-1 to TRBJ2-7; 7 bases match TRBD2. Trimming cost V 1 base and J 4 bases; bases outside gene matches: 4. The CDR3 has 13 amino acids. Germline V CDR1 and CDR2: DFQATT, SNEGSKA (reference sequence). This chain's CDR3 is CSARGREGYEQYF. The CDR3 DNA sequence: TGCAGTGCTAGAGGCAGGGAGGGATACGAGCAGTACTTC.

This clonotype was counted many times. The V call is TRBV18, the J call TRBJ1-4; D unresolved. The CDR3 contains 15 residues. Per the germline V gene, CDR1 is KGHSH and CDR2 is LQKENI. V lost 3 bases and J lost 0, with 8 bases in between. The CDR3, as DNA: TGTGCCAGCTCACCGTTTACTTCAACTAATGAAAAACTGTTTTTT. It is translated as CASSPFTSTNEKLFF.

This clonotype has a count of ten or more. The chain combines TRBV5-1 with TRBJ2-3, with D uncertain. Trimming stripped 3 bases from V and 2 bases from J, with 4 bases between. Germline-derived CDR1 and CDR2 are SGHRS and YFSETQ. This CDR3 contains 12 residues. As DNA, the CDR3 is TGCGCCAGCAGCTCGCCCACAGATACGCAGTATTTT. Translated: CASSSPTDTQYF.

The chain uses TRBV7-9 and TRBJ2-1; no clear D. The length of the CDR3 is 12 residues. Germline V gene sequence: CDR1 SEHNR, CDR2 FQNEAQ (reference sequence). With 5 bases removed from V and 7 bases from J, the gap between germline ends came to 9 bases. CDR3 amino acids: CASSRKENEQFF. DNA of the CDR3: TGTGCCAGCAGCCGCAAGGAGAATGAGCAGTTCTTC.

This clonotype showed up many times. This chain links TRBV7-2 with TRBJ2-2, with 7 bases aligning to TRBD1. The CDR3 runs 15 residues. The V segment lost 7 bases and the J segment 4 bases; nucleotides outside the gene matches: 9. Germline V gives CDR1 SGHTA, CDR2 FQGNSA. CDR3 region: CASTFYRGTTGELFF. The CDR3 DNA reads as TGTGCCAGCACCTTTTACAGGGGAACCACCGGGGAGCTGTTTTTT.

This clonotype was observed many times. The V call is TRBV7-9, the J call TRBJ2-7; TRBD2 aligns across 8 bases. The CDR3 spans 16 residues. Trimming cost V 4 bases and J 0 bases; bases outside gene matches: 8. Germline CDR1 is SEHNR and CDR2 is FQNEAQ (reference sequence). The CDR3 region is CASSSTSGQSSYEQYF. DNA of the CDR3: TGTGCCAGCAGCTCTACTAGCGGCCAAAGCTCCTACGAGCAGTACTTC.

This clonotype appeared many times. This chain joins TRBV7-2 and TRBJ2-5; weak D call: TRBD2 (5 bases). CDR3 length: 13 residues. The germline gives CDR1 SGHTA, CDR2 FQGNSA. The V end lost 5 bases, the J end lost 4 bases, and 11 bases lay between the germline ends. CDR3 bases: TGTGCCAGCAGCCTCCGAGCGGCAGAGACCCAGTACTTC. This translates into CASSLRAAETQYF.

This clonotype showed up just once. Germline is not matched at one junction end, which may reflect a read error. CDR3 residues: CARSLVNAVKEQYF. The CDR3 DNA is TGCGCCAGAAGCTTGGTGAATGCGGTGAAAGAGCAGTACTTC. V is TRBV5-1 and J is TRBJ2-7, with no clear D. CDR1 and CDR2 from the germline V gene are SGHRS and YFSETQ. There are 14 residues in the CDR3.

There are a few counts of this clonotype. V usage is TRBV7-9 and J usage is TRBJ1-1; possible D gene TRBD1, 5 bases. Germline V gives CDR1 SEHNR, CDR2 FQNEAQ (reference sequence). V lost 3 bases and J 9 bases, leaving 14 bases between the germline ends. This CDR3 has 13 amino acids. CDR3 sequence reads: CASSFPGQGQAFF. The CDR3 region has the DNA TGTGCCAGCAGCTTTCCCGGGCAGGGTCAAGCTTTCTTT. The variable domain in full, with the rest retrieved from reference TRBV7-9 and TRBJ1-1, is DTGVSQNPRHKITKRGQNVTFRCDPISEHNRLYWYRQTLGQGPEFLTYFQNEAQLEKSRLLSDRFSAERPKGSFSTLEIQRTEQGDSAMYLCASSFPGQGQAFFGQGTRLTVV.

This clonotype was observed at least ten times. V usage is TRBV7-2 and J usage is TRBJ2-3, with D uncertain. Trimming removed 4 bases from V and 7 bases from J, with 9 bases in between. This CDR3 comprises 12 residues. Germline assignment: CDR1 SGHTA and CDR2 FQGNSA. The CDR3 coding sequence is TGTGCCAGCAGCTCCACACTGAATACGCAGTATTTT. Its protein is CASSSTLNTQYF.

This clonotype was recorded many times. The CDR3 DNA follows: TGTGCCAGCAGCCCGGACGGATCCTTAGCCAAAAACATTCAGTACTTC. Encoded protein: CASSPDGSLAKNIQYF. This sequence joins TRBV9 and TRBJ2-4; unclear D gene. The CDR3 is made up of 16 amino acids. Germline values: CDR1 SGDLS, CDR2 YYNGEE. Deletions cut 4 bases from V and 0 bases from J, with 14 bases between. Full variable domain (remainder filled in from reference TRBV9 and TRBJ2-4): DSGVTQTPKHLITATGQRVTLRCSPRSGDLSVYWYQQSLDQGLQFLIQYYNGEERAKGNILERFSAQQFPDLHSELNLSSLELGDSALYFCASSPDGSLAKNIQYFGAGTRLSVL.

This clonotype was counted many times. This chain joins TRBV4-3 and TRBJ2-2; D gene uncertain. This CDR3 region has 14 residues. CDR1 is LGHNA, CDR2 YSLEER, per germline. Trimming shortened V by 3 bases and J by 4 bases, and 9 bases separated the two germline ends. This CDR3 reads CASSHVRRTGELFF. CDR3 coding DNA: TGCGCCAGCAGCCATGTTAGGCGCACCGGGGAGCTGTTTTTT.

This clonotype was seen repeatedly, ten times or more. The chain carries TRBV4-3 and TRBJ1-1; D not resolved. The CDR3 runs 14 residues. Germline CDR1 and CDR2: LGHNA and YSLEER. V lost 0 bases and J lost 7, with 12 bases in between. CDR3 sequence: CASSQDLRRFEAFF. CDR3 bases: TGCGCCAGCAGCCAAGACCTCAGACGGTTTGAAGCTTTCTTT.

This clonotype has only a few counts. The chain couples TRBV9 to TRBJ2-1, with D perhaps matching TRBD2 (6 bases). The CDR3 is 15 residues long. Germline V gives CDR1 SGDLS, CDR2 YYNGEE. V was cut by 4 bases and J by 5 bases, with 16 bases left in between. The CDR3 nucleotides are TGTGCCAGCAGCCCGGGGGTTTCTACCAACAATGAGCAGTTCTTC. Protein sequence: CASSPGVSTNNEQFF.

This clonotype was detected ten times or more. The chain carries TRBV3-1 and TRBJ1-5; no definite D call. Trimming removed 1 base at V and 6 bases at J, with 10 bases between. This CDR3 is 14 amino acids long. CDR1 and CDR2 (germline): LGHDT, YNNKEL (reference sequence). DNA for the CDR3: TGTGCCAGCAGCCAAGGGGCGAGGTCTCAGCCCCAGCATTTT. It translates to CASSQGARSQPQHF.